This TCR beta chain was recorded in a study of OX40 agonist ivuxolimab in advanced cancers. Exclusion applied to patients with autoimmune disease history or systemic immunosuppression. This CDR3 spans 11 amino acids. With 3 bases removed from V and 8 bases from J, the gap between germline ends came to 5 bases. Germline-derived CDR1 and CDR2 are SGHAT and FQDESV (reference sequence). Assay: immunoSEQ multiplex PCR; the TCRdb copy retains only in-frame clones and omits some. This repertoire shows nearly 55,000 clones, around 89% found once; its top ten account for about 1.4%. About this clone: Its antigen is as yet unknown.

General study points: Partial responders treated at 0.1-3.0 mg/kg exhibited clonal expansion among the lowest measured. Expanded clones belonging to CD8+ T cells outnumbered, on average, those of CD4+. At 0.1 to 3.0 mg/kg and by week 6, clonal expansion occurred in CD4+ and CD8+ blood T cells.

Sample: CD4+ or CD8+ T cells sorted from blood, taken in a trial of the OX40 agonist ivuxolimab. The chain has TRBV11-1 and TRBJ2-1; D is undetermined. The TCR originated in an adult with an advanced solid tumor such as melanoma, head and neck, liver or kidney cancer. CDR3 DNA: TGTGCCAGCAGCTTCCATTATGAGCAGTTCTTC. It codes for CASSFHYEQFF.